Following are 17 T cell receptor beta chains from one sample sequenced in a study of CD8+ T cells in alopecia areata. Indicated treatment: oral pan-JAK inhibitor, 5-10 mg twice daily. Sequencing relied on a cDNA template that was reverse transcribed from extracted RNA. TCRdb's copy holds only in-frame clones and misses some; the assay was immunoSEQ multiplex PCR. Altogether under 300,000 clones are present, around 64% being singletons, with the ten largest covering roughly 0.88%. This material consisted of CD4+ T cells sorted from blood, taken around week 54, from a patient treated with tofacitinib. These receptors were collected from a human donor with alopecia areata.

This chain's CDR3 is CASSDLADPQPQHF. CDR3 nucleotide sequence: TGTGCCAGCAGTGATTTGGCAGACCCTCAGCCCCAGCATTTT. This chain links TRBV2 with TRBJ1-5; unclear D gene. This CDR3 contains 14 residues. CDR1 and CDR2 from the germline V gene are SNHLY and FYNNEI. V gave up 3 bases and J gave up 6 bases, with 12 bases separating them.

The chain employs TRBV30 and TRBJ1-6; D possibly corresponds to TRBD1 (5 bases). The germline V and J ends were trimmed by 4 bases and 14 bases, with 12 bases remaining between them. Germline CDR1 GTSNPN, CDR2 SVGIG (reference sequence). This CDR3 region has 11 residues. Written as DNA, the CDR3 is TGTGCCTGGACCAGCATGGACACCCTCCACTTT. Translation: CAWTSMDTLHF.

The gene calls are TRBV29-1 and TRBJ2-1; 8 bases are shared with TRBD1. Germline trimming cut 7 bases from V and 12 bases from J; bases unmatched to any gene: 17. The CDR3 runs to 14 residues. Germline assignment: CDR1 SQVTM and CDR2 ANQGSEA. DNA for the CDR3: TGCAGCGGTTCGGGACAGGATACACGCAGTGGGCAGTTCTTC. This sequence encodes CSGSGQDTRSGQFF.

This clone showed up many times. The V and J genes are TRBV4-1 and TRBJ1-5; D is unclear. Germline V gives CDR1 MGHRA, CDR2 YSYEKL. The CDR3 loop spans 14 amino acids. The ends were cut back, 1 base at V and 10 bases at J, with 14 bases in the middle. The CDR3 DNA sequence: TGCGCCAGCAGCCAAGTGGGAGCGGTGAGACCCCAGCATTTT. Its protein is CASSQVGAVRPQHF.

The rearrangement joins TRBV2 to TRBJ1-2; weak D call: TRBD1 (6 bases). Germline V gene lookup returns CDR1 SNHLY and CDR2 FYNNEI. Trimming removed 10 bases from V and 5 bases from J, with 14 bases in between. The CDR3 has 12 amino acids. This CDR3 reads CAILTGPYGYTF. DNA of the CDR3: TGTGCCATCCTGACAGGCCCGTATGGCTACACCTTC.

This clone has at least ten counts. The sample contains more than one DNA sequence encoding this CDR3. The CDR3: CSVVNTEAFF. The CDR3 nucleotides are TGCAGCGTAGTAAACACTGAAGCTTTCTTT. The rearrangement links TRBV29-1 to TRBJ1-1; D is undetermined. Germline V gives CDR1 SQVTM, CDR2 ANQGSEA. V gave up 6 bases and J gave up 2 bases, with 4 bases separating them. The CDR3 is 10 amino acids.

The rearrangement links TRBV18 to TRBJ2-1; D remains ambiguous. Germline lookup yields CDR1 KGHSH and CDR2 LQKENI. V lost 6 bases to trimming and J lost 6 bases, with 6 bases between them. This CDR3 is 11 amino acids long. CDR3 sequence (DNA): TGTGCCAGCTCCCTCCTCAATGAGCAGTTCTTC. It is translated as CASSLLNEQFF.

This rearrangement joins TRBV13 to TRBJ2-2; D is unresolved. Germline CDR1 reads PRHDT; CDR2 reads FYEKMQ (reference sequence). Trimming pared 5 bases from V and 3 bases from J, leaving 13 bases between. CDR3 size: 15 residues. Here the CDR3 reads CASSPGPTDTGELFF. The DNA of the CDR3 is TGTGCCAGCAGCCCGGGCCCTACGGACACCGGGGAGCTGTTTTTT.

This chain uses TRBV18 with TRBJ1-2, with D possibly TRBD1 on 5 matching bases. Germline V gives CDR1 KGHSH, CDR2 LQKENI. This CDR3 is built from 12 residues. V lost 6 bases and J lost 7, with 12 bases in between. The CDR3 DNA reads TGTGCCAGCTCCGCGGGGGACCGTGGCTACACCTTC. Protein sequence: CASSAGDRGYTF.

The gene calls are TRBV20-1 and TRBJ1-1; the D is unclear. The germline CDR1 and CDR2 sequences are DFQATT and SNEGSKA (reference sequence). V lost 3 bases, J lost 11 bases, and 10 bases lay in between. The CDR3 is made up of 10 amino acids. The CDR3, as DNA: TGCAGTGCTAGTTCTGGGCGGGCTTTCTTT. This encodes CSASSGRAFF.

The genes are TRBV7-8 and TRBJ2-1; D unclear. CDR1 is SGHVS, CDR2 FQNEAQ, per germline. Trimming removed 1 base from V and 9 bases from J, with 13 bases in between. This CDR3 has 14 amino acids. CDR3 in DNA: TGTGCCAGCAGCTTAGGACGAGATTGGGGTGAGCAGTTCTTC. Its protein is CASSLGRDWGEQFF.

The rearrangement joins TRBV7-9 to TRBJ1-2; no definite D call. The germline V gene encodes CDR1 SEHNR and CDR2 FQNEAQ (reference sequence). V was trimmed by 5 bases and J by 8 bases, leaving 24 bases between them. The CDR3 runs 16 residues. The CDR3 here is CASSRTTSAEGGGYTF. CDR3 bases: TGTGCCAGCAGCCGTACTACATCGGCGGAGGGAGGGGGCTACACCTTC.

The chain employs TRBV30 and TRBJ1-3; a weak D match, TRBD1 (6 bases). The CDR3 consists of 11 residues. CDR1 and CDR2 from the germline V gene are GTSNPN and SVGIG (reference sequence). Trimming left V 3 bases short and J 8 bases short, with 8 bases between. The CDR3 DNA reads TGTGCCTGGAGAAGGGGGGACACCATATATTTT. It specifies CAWRRGDTIYF. Complete variable domain (other parts from reference TRBV30 and TRBJ1-3): SQTIHQWPATLVQPVGSPLSLECTVEGTSNPNLYWYRQAAGRGLQLLFYSVGIGQISSEVPQNLSASRPQDRQFILSSKKLLLSDSGFYLCAWRRGDTIYFGEGSWLTVV.

The V call is TRBV5-4, the J call TRBJ1-2, with 7 bases that match TRBD1. Germline values: CDR1 SGHNT, CDR2 YYREEE (reference sequence). The ends lost 4 bases at V and 2 bases at J; junction bases unmatched: 8. The CDR3 consists of 15 residues. CDR3 sequence (DNA): TGTGCCAGCAGCCCTCGTCAGGGGGAAAACTATGGCTACACCTTC. Its protein product is CASSPRQGENYGYTF.

The rearrangement uses TRBV27 and TRBJ1-1; 10 bases map to TRBD1. CDR1 and CDR2 (germline): MNHEY, SMNVEV (reference sequence). The CDR3 is 14 amino acids. Losses at the gene ends were 8 bases for V and 7 bases for J; bases not matched to a gene: 10. The CDR3 DNA reads TGTGCCAGCGGGACAGGGGTTGAGGTCGGTGAAGCTTTCTTT. Amino acids: CASGTGVEVGEAFF.

The chain joins TRBV29-1 to TRBJ2-1; 11 nucleotides align to TRBD2. This CDR3 contains 15 residues. J lost 4 bases, V lost 4 bases, and 6 bases had no gene match. Germline V gene lookup returns CDR1 SQVTM and CDR2 ANQGSEA. CDR3 region: CSVGPSGGLYNEQFF. DNA of the CDR3: TGCAGCGTTGGCCCTAGCGGGGGGTTATACAATGAGCAGTTCTTC.

The genes are TRBV10-3 and TRBJ2-5; TRBD1 agrees at 8 bases. CDR3 length: 13 residues. Germline V lookup: CDR1 ENHRY, CDR2 SYGVKD. The trim removed 6 bases at V and 5 bases at J, leaving 5 bases unmatched. CDR3 DNA: TGTGCCATCAGGGGACAGGCTGGGGAGACCCAGTACTTC. Amino acid sequence: CAIRGQAGETQYF.